The 12 T cell receptor beta chains listed next were all sequenced from one sample in a study of blood T cells in healthy people across ages. Using a J-beta primer mix together with a sample-barcoded 5' primer, a second PCR was run for roughly 6 to 11 cycles. MiXCR, applied by TCRdb to the 5' RACE reads, yields one record per CDR3 protein. Of under 1 million distinct CDR3 sequences listed, around 42% are singletons. The sequenced sample consisted of blood. The receptors were gathered from a man in his sixties in good health.

With regard to this clonotype: Possible read error: a much larger clone is one base away. The chain employs TRBV20-1 and TRBJ2-4; possibly TRBD1 for D (6 bases). V gave up 8 bases and J gave up 13 bases, with 21 bases separating them. CDR1 and CDR2 (germline): DFQATT, SNEGSKA (reference sequence). This CDR3 comprises 12 residues. CDR3 bases: TGCAGTAGGACAGTATCCTACAATGAGCAGTACTTC. Translating it yields CSRTVSYNEQYF.

The V gene is TRBV7-9, the J gene TRBJ2-4; D might be TRBD2 (5 bases). The CDR3 has 14 residues. Between the trimmed V and J ends, which lost 8 bases and 0 bases, there was a span of 11 bases. The germline CDR1 and CDR2 sequences are SEHNR and FQNEAQ (reference sequence). The CDR3 DNA is TGTGCCAGCTCGGGATTGGCAGCCAAAAACATTCAGTACTTC. Its translation is CASSGLAAKNIQYF.

This clonotype was seen at least ten times. J is TRBJ2-5 and V is TRBV12-3 or TRBV12-4; tentatively, D is TRBD1 or TRBD2 (5 bases each). Between the trimmed V and J ends, which lost 6 bases and 8 bases, there was a span of 19 bases. This CDR3 is 14 amino acids long. This CDR3 reads CASSSEGRISTQYF. The CDR3 DNA is TGTGCCAGCAGCTCCGAGGGGCGAATCTCCACCCAGTACTTC.

In this sample, this clonotype turned up a few times. The V gene is TRBV9, the J gene TRBJ2-1; tentative D call: TRBD1 (6 bases). This CDR3 is 20 amino acids long. The V gene's germline CDR1 is SGDLS and CDR2 YYNGEE. Trimming took 0 bases from V and 0 from J, leaving 22 bases between them. This CDR3 is CASSVGPSSEVGGSYNEQFF. CDR3 in DNA: TGTGCCAGCAGCGTAGGCCCCTCTAGTGAGGTAGGGGGCTCCTACAATGAGCAGTTCTTC.

The count of this clonotype is one. The chain joins TRBV4-3 to TRBJ2-2, with D possibly being TRBD1 (6 bases). Germline V gene lookup returns CDR1 LGHNA and CDR2 YSLEER. The germline V and J ends were trimmed by 1 base and 2 bases, with 11 bases remaining between them. The CDR3 spans 16 residues. The CDR3 loop reads CASSQVTGGNTGELFF. The CDR3 nucleotides are TGCGCCAGCAGCCAAGTGACAGGAGGAAACACCGGGGAGCTGTTTTTT.

This clonotype was seen only a few times. The V call is TRBV12-3 or TRBV12-4, the J call TRBJ1-1, with D unresolved. CDR3 length: 14 amino acids. Trimming removed 5 bases at V and 0 bases at J, with 10 bases between. The DNA for the CDR3 is TGTGCCAGCAGTCCCCCCCATCTGAACACTGAAGCTTTCTTT. Its translation: CASSPPHLNTEAFF.

This clonotype appeared a few times. V and J are TRBV6-2 or TRBV6-3 and TRBJ2-3, with D perhaps TRBD1 (6 bases). The germline V and J ends were trimmed by 7 bases and 1 base, with 18 bases remaining between them. The germline V gene encodes CDR1 MNHEY and CDR2 SVGEGT. This CDR3 is 16 amino acids long. The CDR3 DNA reads TGTGCCAGCATCAACTACGACTACAGGGGCACAGATACGCAGTATTTT. It specifies CASINYDYRGTDTQYF.

This clonotype turned up a few times. This sequence joins TRBV5-1 and TRBJ1-1; 10 bases map to TRBD1. The CDR3 has 14 amino acids. Unmatched junction bases numbered 7, after V lost 4 bases and J lost 7 bases. Germline loops: CDR1 SGHRS, CDR2 YFSETQ. For the CDR3, the DNA is TGCGCCAGCAGCACCTGGGACAGGGGATATGAAGCTTTCTTT. It specifies CASSTWDRGYEAFF.

DNA of the CDR3: TGTGCCAGCAGCTTAGCTTCAGGCAGGGCTTCACCCCTCCACTTT. Translation: CASSLASGRASPLHF. The genes are TRBV7-2 and TRBJ1-6, with a tentative D call TRBD1 (5 bases). Trimming stripped 0 bases from V and 9 bases from J, with 12 bases between. Germline-derived CDR1 and CDR2 are SGHTA and FQGNSA. The CDR3 covers 15 residues.

The sample holds a few counts of this clonotype. This sequence joins TRBV7-9 and TRBJ1-2; D ambiguous. This CDR3 spans 14 amino acids. The ends were cut back, 0 bases at V and 4 bases at J, with 9 bases in the middle. Germline CDR1 is SEHNR and CDR2 is FQNEAQ (reference sequence). CDR3 nucleotides: TGTGCCAGCAGCTTAGCGTATGCGGGCTATGGCTACACCTTC. Translating gives CASSLAYAGYGYTF.

This chain uses TRBV12-3 or TRBV12-4 with TRBJ2-1; 8 bases align to TRBD1. This CDR3 is 16 amino acids long. With V trimmed by 5 bases and J by 9 bases, 15 bases remained unmatched. CDR3 loop: CASSRSSGTGKGEQFF. DNA of the CDR3: TGTGCCAGCAGTAGGAGCTCCGGGACAGGAAAGGGTGAGCAGTTCTTC.

The chain joins TRBV5-1 to TRBJ2-7; the D gene is possibly TRBD1 (5 bases). V shed 3 bases and J shed 2 bases, with 18 bases lying between them. CDR1 is SGHRS and CDR2 is YFSETQ in the germline V gene. The CDR3 is 16 amino acids. The CDR3 DNA follows: TGCGCCAGCAGCTCCTTTAGGCCAGGGCAAACCTACGAGCAGTACTTC. Protein sequence: CASSSFRPGQTYEQYF. The full variable domain, completed using reference TRBV5-1 and TRBJ2-7, is KAGVTQTPRYLIKTRGQQVTLSCSPISGHRSVSWYQQTPGQGLQFLFEYFSETQRNKGNFPGRFSGRQFSNSRSEMNVSTLELGDSALYLCASSSFRPGQTYEQYFGPGTRLTVT.